This T cell receptor (beta chain) was documented in a study of blood T cell repertoires in COVID-19. Study-wide background: Researchers got acute and convalescent COVID-19 samples from the United States, Italy and Spain. PBMCs, B-cell-depleted T cells, or T cells were the source of the cDNA or gDNA that made up the material.

In the study's own analysis: Reference gene primer amplification yielded estimated nucleated cell counts. Only in-frame clones appear in the TCRdb table, and some are missing; sequencing was by immunoSEQ multiplex PCR. V, J and clone size are those of that table, while D and trimming were read from the DNA. The sample has fewer than 130,000 clones, less than 85% seen once. Germline loops: CDR1 SEHNR, CDR2 FQNEAQ (reference sequence). The CDR3 spans 16 residues. Trimming stripped 7 bases from V and 3 bases from J, with 19 bases between. The rearrangement joins TRBV7-9 to TRBJ1-5; possible D gene TRBD1, 5 bases. The clonotype originates from a man in his 70s with active or convalescent COVID-19. Sequencing used peripheral blood. The CDR3 region is CASIYPRAGFNQPQHF. The CDR3 DNA reads TGTGCCAGCATCTATCCTCGGGCAGGGTTCAATCAGCCCCAGCATTTT.